A single sample gave rise to the 10 T cell receptor beta chains below, sequenced in a study of cytomegalovirus exposure and HLA in healthy donors. PCR primers comprised 60 Vbeta and 13 Jbeta primers. This table comes from immunoSEQ multiplex PCR, and its TCRdb copy is limited to in-frame clones, with some not included. Among some 110,000 clones, 60% to 75% were seen once, and the ten largest hold around 3%. The source material was PBMCs. Receptors originate from a male donor in good health and CMV-seropositive.

This clone has only a few counts. J is TRBJ2-3 and V is TRBV5-1; TRBD2 is a possible D gene (5 bases). V was shortened by 4 bases and J by 1 base, with 13 bases between the two germline ends. The CDR3 is 15 residues long. The germline V gene has CDR1 SGHRS and CDR2 YFSETQ. The DNA of the CDR3 is TGCGCCAGCAGCGCGGGCCATGTGGGCACAGATACGCAGTATTTT. Amino acids: CASSAGHVGTDTQYF.

The chain employs TRBV29-1 and TRBJ1-2, with a possible D match to TRBD1 (6 bases). CDR1 and CDR2 from the germline V gene are SQVTM and ANQGSEA. CDR3 length: 13 amino acids. The V end lost 4 bases, the J end lost 5 bases, and 14 bases lay between the germline ends. CDR3 region: CSVVGGRGYGYTF. In DNA, the CDR3 is TGCAGCGTTGTAGGGGGACGGGGTTATGGCTACACCTTC. Combining the CDR3 with reference TRBV29-1 and TRBJ1-2 gives the whole variable domain SAVISQKPSRDICQRGTSLTIQCQVDSQVTMMFWYRQQPGQSLTLIATANQGSEATYESGFVIDKFPISRPNLTFSTLTVSNMSPEDSSIYLCSVVGGRGYGYTFGSGTRLTVV.

This clone was observed a single time. The genes are TRBV13 and TRBJ2-7, with D perhaps TRBD1 (6 bases). Germline V gene sequence: CDR1 PRHDT, CDR2 FYEKMQ (reference sequence). V was pared by 4 bases and J by 3 bases, with 13 bases between. The CDR3 totals 14 residues. Written as DNA, the CDR3 is TGTGCCAGCAGCTCAGCCCAGGGGAACTACGAGCAGTACTTC. This codes for CASSSAQGNYEQYF.

This chain joins TRBV7-3 and TRBJ2-6; perhaps TRBD2 as D (5 bases). The V gene's germline CDR1 is SGHTA and CDR2 FQGTGA. The CDR3 runs 15 residues. V lost 3 bases, J lost 2 bases, and 8 bases lay in between. The CDR3 DNA sequence: TGTGCCAGCAGCTTCTCGACTACTGGGGCCAACGTCCTGACTTTC. Its translation: CASSFSTTGANVLTF.

This clone was seen a handful of times. The chain links TRBV15 to TRBJ2-7; 10 bases fit TRBD1. Germline trimming cut 10 bases from V and 6 bases from J; bases unmatched to any gene: 27. The CDR3 covers 19 residues. From germline, CDR1 is LNHNV and CDR2 YYDKDF (reference sequence). The CDR3 bases are TGTGCCAACAAAGGAGCTGCTGACAGGGGGCTATCTACGGGCGGCGAGCAGTACTTC. As protein: CANKGAADRGLSTGGEQYF. The complete variable domain, with remaining parts taken from reference TRBV15 and TRBJ2-7, reads DAMVIQNPRYQVTQFGKPVTLSCSQTLNHNVMYWYQQKSSQAPKLLFHYYDKDFNNEADTPDNFQSRRPNTSFCFLDIRSPGLGDTAMYLCANKGAADRGLSTGGEQYFGPGTRLTVT.

This clone came up a few times. V usage is TRBV5-1 and J usage is TRBJ2-6, with D unclear. CDR1 and CDR2 from the germline V gene are SGHRS and YFSETQ. V dropped 2 bases and J dropped 1 base, with 7 bases sitting between them. The CDR3 spans 15 residues. The CDR3 sequence is CASSFSRSGANVLTF. CDR3 bases: TGCGCCAGCAGCTTTTCCAGGTCTGGGGCCAACGTCCTGACTTTC.

V usage is TRBV10-3 and J usage is TRBJ2-1, with 11 bases identical to TRBD2. In germline, CDR1 is ENHRY, CDR2 SYGVKD. V lost 3 bases and J lost 7; bases outside the gene matches: 2. The CDR3 extends over 14 amino acids. The CDR3 loop is CAISDPSGGNEQFF. In DNA form, the CDR3 reads TGTGCCATCAGTGATCCTAGCGGGGGGAATGAGCAGTTCTTC.

This sequence joins TRBV4-1 and TRBJ1-5; TRBD1 agrees at 7 bases. V was pared by 2 bases and J by 6 bases, with 7 bases of the junction left unmatched. Germline values: CDR1 MGHRA, CDR2 YSYEKL. The CDR3 runs 15 residues. The CDR3: CASSQTGEGAQPQHF. The CDR3 DNA is TGCGCCAGCAGCCAAACAGGGGAAGGAGCTCAGCCCCAGCATTTT.

The chain is built from TRBV5-1 and TRBJ2-2; 8 positions match TRBD2. CDR3 length equals 14 residues. CDR1 SGHRS and CDR2 YFSETQ come from the germline V gene. V was pared by 3 bases and J by 5 bases, with 3 bases of the junction left unmatched. As DNA, the CDR3 is TGCGCCAGCAGCTCGGGACTAGGAACCGGGGAGCTGTTTTTT. The encoded protein is CASSSGLGTGELFF.

The chain links TRBV30 to TRBJ1-4; 10 bases are a match to TRBD1. Trimming removed 3 bases from V and 6 bases from J; junction bases left unmatched: 7. The CDR3 has 15 amino acids. Germline CDR1 GTSNPN, CDR2 SVGIG (reference sequence). CDR3 loop: CAWRRTGTGDEKLFF. In DNA form, the CDR3 reads TGTGCCTGGAGAAGAACCGGGACAGGGGATGAAAAACTGTTTTTT.